Listed below are T cell receptor beta chains from one sample, sequenced in a study of quantifying T cell responses using KT2 cells. TCRdb reanalysed the UMI-ligation and nested PCR reads using MiXCR and keeps one entry per CDR3 protein. The sample includes tens of thousands of distinct CDR3 sequences, roughly 12% seen only once; the top ten take roughly 10%. Sequencing input: PBMCs spiked with cells of the T cell clone KT2. These receptor sequences come from a human donor. Each CDR3 is given with its conserved first and last residue. Fields, in order: V gene, D gene, clone size, J gene, CDR3 protein, CDR3 DNA. The D gene is left open where the match is weak. Size values are once, few and many counts, or a class for expanded clones, and some rows have none.

TRBV28	.	.	TRBJ2-7	CASSLGQGSYEQYF	TGTGCCAGCAGTTTAGGGCAGGGGTCCTACGAGCAGTACTTC
TRBV5-5	.	many	TRBJ2-1	CASSLAGETEQFF	TGTGCCAGCAGCTTGGCGGGAGAGACTGAGCAGTTCTTC
TRBV12-3/TRBV12-4	.	few	TRBJ1-1	CASSSRTANTEAFF	TGTGCCAGCAGTTCCAGGACCGCGAACACTGAAGCTTTCTTT
TRBV19	TRBD1	.	TRBJ2-2	CASRVGQTLDTGELFF	TGTGCCAGTAGGGTGGGACAGACCTTGGACACCGGGGAGCTGTTTTTT
TRBV4-2	TRBD1	few	TRBJ1-5	CASSPTPGTGGNQPQHF	TGTGCCAGCAGCCCGACCCCCGGGACAGGGGGGAATCAGCCCCAGCATTTT
TRBV9	TRBD2	few	TRBJ2-3	CASSAQATPGGSTDTQYF	TGTGCCAGCAGCGCCCAGGCTACTCCGGGAGGGAGCACAGATACGCAGTATTTT
TRBV30	.	.	TRBJ1-1	CAWSHNRIGNTEAFF	TGTGCCTGGAGTCACAACAGGATAGGAAACACTGAAGCTTTCTTT
TRBV4-3	.	few	TRBJ1-1	CASSQVARDTEAFF	TGCGCCAGCAGCCAAGTTGCCAGGGACACTGAAGCTTTCTTT
TRBV12-3/TRBV12-4	.	few	TRBJ1-1	CASSRNTEAFF	TGTGCCAGCAGTCGGAACACTGAAGCTTTCTTT
TRBV4-2	TRBD1	.	TRBJ1-2	CASSQAPGQGAFGYTF	TGTGCCAGCAGCCAGGCACCGGGACAGGGGGCGTTTGGCTACACCTTC
TRBV6-2/TRBV6-3	.	many	TRBJ1-5	CASTPYRTDSNQPQHF	TGTGCCAGCACTCCGTATAGGACAGATAGCAATCAGCCCCAGCATTTT
TRBV12-3/TRBV12-4	.	few	TRBJ1-4	CASSFVATNEKLFF	TGTGCCAGCAGTTTCGTTGCAACTAATGAAAAACTGTTTTTT
TRBV29-1	.	.	TRBJ1-1	CSIPGLGPGAEAFF	TGCAGCATCCCCGGTCTGGGGCCAGGCGCTGAAGCTTTCTTT
TRBV19	.	few	TRBJ1-5	CASTSAAGQPQHF	.
TRBV15	.	few	TRBJ2-5	CATSREDGVYGETQYF	TGTGCCACCAGCAGAGAAGACGGTGTTTATGGAGAGACCCAGTACTTC
TRBV20-1	TRBD1	few	TRBJ1-5	CSATDREVQPQHF	TGCAGTGCCACTGACAGGGAGGTTCAGCCCCAGCATTTT
TRBV16	.	.	TRBJ1-3	CASSQSPGNTIYF	TGTGCCAGCAGCCAATCCCCTGGAAACACCATATATTTT
TRBV21-1	.	many	TRBJ2-7	CASSKRGDTGGHYEQYF	TGTGCCAGCAGCAAACGAGGAGACACAGGGGGACACTACGAGCAGTACTTC
TRBV20-1	.	.	TRBJ2-3	CSASWGEWVTDTQYF	TGCAGTGCTAGCTGGGGGGAGTGGGTCACAGATACGCAGTATTTT
TRBV20-1	.	.	TRBJ2-1	CSAQGGGWNEQFF	TGCAGTGCCCAGGGGGGGGGATGGAATGAGCAGTTCTTC
TRBV13	.	once	TRBJ2-7	CASSPPEGSYEQYF	TGTGCCAGCAGCCCCCCCGAAGGCTCCTACGAGCAGTACTTC
TRBV20-1	.	many	TRBJ1-1	CSASVRPQSMNTEAFF	TGCAGTGCTAGTGTTAGGCCCCAATCTATGAACACTGAAGCTTTCTTT
TRBV5-5	TRBD1	.	TRBJ1-5	CASSSRDRGGYQPQHF	TGTGCCAGCAGCAGCCGAGACAGGGGGGGCTATCAGCCCCAGCATTTT
TRBV6-1	TRBD2	.	TRBJ2-5	CASSGTSGQETQYF	TGTGCCAGCAGTGGGACTAGCGGGCAAGAGACCCAGTACTTC
TRBV2	TRBD1	few	TRBJ1-2	CASRRDRAEGYTF	TGTGCCAGCAGGAGAGACAGGGCGGAAGGCTACACCTTC
TRBV20-1	.	.	TRBJ2-3	CSGPRASTDTQYF	TGCAGTGGCCCCAGGGCCAGCACAGATACGCAGTATTTT
TRBV7-3	.	many	TRBJ1-6	CASSLTGRNSPLHF	TGTGCCAGCAGCTTAACAGGAAGGAATTCACCCCTCCACTTT
TRBV10-3	.	.	TRBJ2-5	CATETQYF	TGTGCCACCGAGACCCAGTACTTC
TRBV27	.	many	TRBJ2-7	CASRPGRSYEQYF	TGTGCCAGCAGGCCGGGACGATCCTACGAGCAGTACTTC
TRBV18	TRBD2	.	TRBJ2-3	CASSPGLAGVADTQYF	TGTGCCAGCTCACCGGGACTAGCGGGAGTGGCAGATACGCAGTATTTT
TRBV11-2	.	.	TRBJ2-7	CASSLGGPYEQYF	TGTGCCAGCAGCTTAGGTGGCCCCTACGAGCAGTACTTC
TRBV4-1	.	.	TRBJ2-5	CASSQDSYSGLAAYQETQYF	TGCGCCAGCAGCCAAGATAGTTACTCGGGGTTAGCGGCGTACCAAGAGACCCAGTACTTC
TRBV4-1	.	.	TRBJ2-7	CASSQDNPRIAKQYF	TGCGCCAGCAGCCAAGATAACCCGAGGATTGCAAAGCAGTACTTC
TRBV4-1	.	few	TRBJ1-1	CASSPIGFTEAFF	TGCGCCAGCAGCCCCATCGGGTTTACTGAAGCTTTCTTT
TRBV4-3	TRBD2	many	TRBJ2-1	CASSQRGLAGAQFF	TGCGCCAGCAGCCAACGTGGACTAGCGGGGGCGCAGTTCTTC
TRBV20-1	.	few	TRBJ2-7	CSARGIRQGILSNEQYF	TGCAGTGCTAGAGGGATAAGGCAGGGTATATTGTCGAACGAGCAGTACTTC
TRBV5-1	TRBD2	.	TRBJ2-2	CASSWAPGGSTGELFF	TGCGCCAGCAGCTGGGCCCCGGGGGGGAGCACCGGGGAGCTGTTTTTT
TRBV2	.	many	TRBJ2-7	CASSPGAYEQYF	TGTGCCAGCAGCCCCGGGGCCTACGAGCAGTACTTC
TRBV7-2	TRBD1	many	TRBJ1-2	CASSFRTGGSYGYTF	TGTGCCAGCAGCTTTCGGACAGGGGGCAGCTATGGCTACACCTTC
TRBV2	TRBD1	many	TRBJ2-5	CASSEAGTGGGKTQYF	TGTGCCAGCAGTGAAGCGGGGACAGGGGGCGGAAAGACCCAGTACTTC
TRBV29-1	.	.	TRBJ2-3	CSASRDTQYF	TGCAGCGCTTCCAGGGATACGCAGTATTTT
TRBV4-2	.	few	TRBJ1-5	CASSQVDARYSNQPQHF	TGTGCCAGCAGCCAAGTGGATGCGAGGTATAGCAATCAGCCCCAGCATTTT
TRBV12-3/TRBV12-4	TRBD1	many	TRBJ2-7	CASGLTGQGADEQYF	TGTGCCAGCGGCCTAACTGGACAGGGGGCCGACGAGCAGTACTTC
TRBV12-3/TRBV12-4	.	.	TRBJ2-7	CASSSTGAVPEQYF	TGTGCCAGCAGTTCGACGGGGGCCGTTCCCGAGCAGTACTTC
TRBV19	.	.	TRBJ1-2	CASSMKGDRGYTF	TGTGCCAGTAGTATGAAGGGGGATCGTGGCTACACCTTC
TRBV7-2	TRBD2	few	TRBJ2-1	CASSLTSGDYNEQFF	TGTGCCAGCAGCTTAACTAGCGGGGATTACAATGAGCAGTTCTTC
TRBV7-2	.	many	TRBJ1-2	CATGSFGGAGGYTF	TGTGCCACCGGCTCGTTTGGGGGGGCTGGGGGCTACACCTTC
TRBV27	.	many	TRBJ2-7	CASSLRGMTHEQYF	TGTGCCAGCAGTTTACGGGGGATGACCCACGAGCAGTACTTC
TRBV29-1	.	.	TRBJ1-2	CSVEESLWYGYTF	TGCAGCGTTGAAGAGTCGCTATGGTATGGCTACACCTTC
TRBV6-5	TRBD2	.	TRBJ2-2	CASSRLAGGSDSGELFF	TGTGCCAGCAGCAGACTAGCGGGAGGATCGGATTCCGGGGAGCTGTTTTTT
TRBV14	.	.	TRBJ1-2	CASSQVQGPGGYTF	TGTGCCAGCAGCCAAGTTCAGGGGCCTGGAGGCTACACCTTC
TRBV20-1	.	few	TRBJ2-7	CSARLSSPYEQYF	TGCAGTGCTAGATTGTCTAGTCCCTACGAGCAGTACTTC
TRBV12-3/TRBV12-4	.	many	TRBJ2-1	CASSLIRNEQFF	TGTGCCAGCAGTTTAATCCGCAATGAGCAGTTCTTC
TRBV6-1	TRBD1	few	TRBJ1-6	CASSEGTGGNSPLHF	TGTGCCAGCAGTGAAGGGACAGGGGGCAATTCACCCCTCCACTTT
TRBV7-2	.	.	TRBJ2-5	CASSSYQTQYF	TGTGCCAGCAGCTCCTACCAGACCCAGTACTTC
TRBV28	TRBD2	.	TRBJ2-1	CASSPTRTSGRWDEQFF	TGTGCCAGCAGTCCAACACGGACTAGCGGGAGGTGGGATGAGCAGTTCTTC